This T cell receptor (beta chain) appears in the sequencing data of a study of response to subunit inactivated influenza vaccine (dated by TCRdb to about 2018). About the investigation overall: Deep quantitative T cell receptor repertoire profiling was used in the study to track responses to a trivalent subunit inactivated influenza vaccine. On the study overall, not on this receptor specifically: The authors proposed that each seasonal influenza vaccination may bring in only a limited number of new T cells.

The library relied on RT-PCR. The sample was run on an Illumina HiSeq 2500. The raw public data were reprocessed by TCRdb itself: fastp quality trimming at Q25, MiXCR clonotype calling, in-frame beta chains only. Rows merge per CDR3 protein into single entries with the most common DNA and genes. A total of around 580,000 distinct CDR3 sequences appear in this sample, 12% of them only once. The ten top clones hold roughly 10% of the sample. Details on this clonotype: Which antigen it targets is not known. Nothing much larger sits one base from this clone, and base qualities are not available.

Between the V and J ends, shortened by 9 bases and 8 bases respectively, the junction contains 19 bases. From the cysteine up to the phenylalanine, the CDR3 has a length of 14 residues. Of the read, only the CDR3 DNA is kept; its 42 bases are in frame from base 1. The receptor was derived from a man between 50 and 59 years old who received an inactivated influenza vaccine. Donor details come from another sample of the same person, matched by shared clones. The sequence joins TRBV12-3 or TRBV12-4 to TRBJ1-4; the D gene is perhaps TRBD1, from 5 matching bases. The material was PBMCs from blood, obtained on the day of vaccination. In nucleotides, the sequence is TGTGCCAGTAAGAGGGGACCGGTAGGGGAAAAACTGTTTTTT. Its protein product is CASKRGPVGEKLFF.